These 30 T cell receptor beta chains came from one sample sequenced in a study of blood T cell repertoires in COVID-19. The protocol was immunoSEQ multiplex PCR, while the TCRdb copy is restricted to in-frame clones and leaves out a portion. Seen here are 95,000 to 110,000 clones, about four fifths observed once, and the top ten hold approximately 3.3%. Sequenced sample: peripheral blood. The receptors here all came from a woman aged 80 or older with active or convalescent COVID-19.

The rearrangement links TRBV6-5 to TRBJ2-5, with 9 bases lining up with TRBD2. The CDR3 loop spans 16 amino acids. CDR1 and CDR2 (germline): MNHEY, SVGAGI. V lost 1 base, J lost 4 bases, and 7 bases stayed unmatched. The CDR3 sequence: CASSYLRGGFRETQYF. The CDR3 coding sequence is TGTGCCAGCAGTTACTTGCGGGGGGGCTTCAGAGAGACCCAGTACTTC.

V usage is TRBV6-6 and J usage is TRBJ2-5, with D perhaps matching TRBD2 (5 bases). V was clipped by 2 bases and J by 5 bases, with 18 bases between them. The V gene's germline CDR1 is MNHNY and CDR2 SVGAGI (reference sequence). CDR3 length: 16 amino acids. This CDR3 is CASSYPSDTRGETQYF. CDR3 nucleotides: TGTGCCAGCAGTTACCCGTCCGACACACGAGGGGAGACCCAGTACTTC.

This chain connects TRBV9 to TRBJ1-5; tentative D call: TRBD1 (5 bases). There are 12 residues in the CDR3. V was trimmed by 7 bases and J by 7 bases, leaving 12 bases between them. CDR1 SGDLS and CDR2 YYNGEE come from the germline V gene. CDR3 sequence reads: CASGQGYQPQHF. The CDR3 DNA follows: TGTGCCAGCGGTCAGGGATACCAGCCCCAGCATTTT.

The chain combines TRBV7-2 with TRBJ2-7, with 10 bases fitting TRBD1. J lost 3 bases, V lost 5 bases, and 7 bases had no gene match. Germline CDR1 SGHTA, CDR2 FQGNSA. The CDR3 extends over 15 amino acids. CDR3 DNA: TGTGCCAGCAGCCCCGCCGGGACAGGGGACTACGAGCAGTACTTC. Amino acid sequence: CASSPAGTGDYEQYF. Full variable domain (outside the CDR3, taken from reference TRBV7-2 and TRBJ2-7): GAGVSQSPSNKVTEKGKDVELRCDPISGHTALYWYRQSLGQGLEFLIYFQGNSAPDKSGLPSDRFSAERTGGSVSTLTIQRTQQEDSAVYLCASSPAGTGDYEQYFGPGTRLTVT.

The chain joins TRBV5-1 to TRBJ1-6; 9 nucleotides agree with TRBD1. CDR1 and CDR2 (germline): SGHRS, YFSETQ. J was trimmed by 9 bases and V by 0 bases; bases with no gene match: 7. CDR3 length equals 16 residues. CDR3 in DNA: TGCGCCAGCAGCTTGGGGGGGACAGGGCCTACTTCACCCCTCCACTTT. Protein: CASSLGGTGPTSPLHF.

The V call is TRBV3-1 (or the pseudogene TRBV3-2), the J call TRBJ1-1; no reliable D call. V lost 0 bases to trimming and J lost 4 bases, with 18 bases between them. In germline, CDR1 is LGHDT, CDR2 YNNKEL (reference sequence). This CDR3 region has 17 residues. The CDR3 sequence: CASSQDLLRGGGTEAFF. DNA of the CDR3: TGTGCCAGCAGCCAAGACCTCCTCCGGGGAGGTGGCACTGAAGCTTTCTTT.

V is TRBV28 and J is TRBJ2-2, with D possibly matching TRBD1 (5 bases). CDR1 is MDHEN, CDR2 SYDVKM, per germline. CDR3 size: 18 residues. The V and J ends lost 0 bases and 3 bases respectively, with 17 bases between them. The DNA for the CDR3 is TGTGCCAGCAGTTTATGGTCGTGGCAGGGTGGGTACACCGGGGAGCTGTTTTTT. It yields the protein CASSLWSWQGGYTGELFF.

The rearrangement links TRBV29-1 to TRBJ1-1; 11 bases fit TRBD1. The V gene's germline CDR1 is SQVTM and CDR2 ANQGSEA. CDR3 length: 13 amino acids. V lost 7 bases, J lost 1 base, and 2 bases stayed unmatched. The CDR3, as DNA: TGCAGCGGGGACAGGGGGAAGAACACTGAAGCTTTCTTT. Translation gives CSGDRGKNTEAFF. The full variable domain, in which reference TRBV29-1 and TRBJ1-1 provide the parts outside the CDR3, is SAVISQKPSRDICQRGTSLTIQCQVDSQVTMMFWYRQQPGQSLTLIATANQGSEATYESGFVIDKFPISRPNLTFSTLTVSNMSPEDSSIYLCSGDRGKNTEAFFGQGTRLTVV.

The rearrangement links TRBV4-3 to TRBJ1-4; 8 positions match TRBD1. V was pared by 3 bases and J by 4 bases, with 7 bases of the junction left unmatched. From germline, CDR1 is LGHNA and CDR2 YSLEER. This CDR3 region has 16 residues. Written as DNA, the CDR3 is TGCGCCAGCAGCCACCTTTGGACAGGGCTTAATGAAAAACTGTTTTTT. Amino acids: CASSHLWTGLNEKLFF.

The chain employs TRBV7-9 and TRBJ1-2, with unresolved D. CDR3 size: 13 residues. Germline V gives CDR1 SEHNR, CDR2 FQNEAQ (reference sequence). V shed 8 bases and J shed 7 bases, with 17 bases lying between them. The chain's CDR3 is CASSNHEATGYTF. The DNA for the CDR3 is TGTGCCAGCTCTAACCACGAGGCTACTGGCTACACCTTC.

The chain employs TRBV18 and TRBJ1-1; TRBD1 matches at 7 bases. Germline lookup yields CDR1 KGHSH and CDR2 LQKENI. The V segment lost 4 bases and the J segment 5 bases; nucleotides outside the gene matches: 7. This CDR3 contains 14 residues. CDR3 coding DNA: TGTGCCAGCTCACAGAACAGGGGATTAACTGAAGCTTTCTTT. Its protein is CASSQNRGLTEAFF. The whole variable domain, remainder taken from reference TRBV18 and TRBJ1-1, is NAGVMQNPRHLVRRRGQEARLRCSPMKGHSHVYWYRQLPEEGLKFMVYLQKENIIDESGMPKERFSAEFPKEGPSILRIQQVVRGDSAAYFCASSQNRGLTEAFFGQGTRLTVV.

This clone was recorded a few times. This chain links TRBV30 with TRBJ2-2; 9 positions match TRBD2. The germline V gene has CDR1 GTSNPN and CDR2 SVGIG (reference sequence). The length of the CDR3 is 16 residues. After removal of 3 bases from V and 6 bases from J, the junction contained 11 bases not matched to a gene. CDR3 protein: CAWSLGSGGLAGELFF. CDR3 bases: TGTGCCTGGAGCCTAGGGAGCGGGGGGTTGGCCGGGGAGCTGTTTTTT.

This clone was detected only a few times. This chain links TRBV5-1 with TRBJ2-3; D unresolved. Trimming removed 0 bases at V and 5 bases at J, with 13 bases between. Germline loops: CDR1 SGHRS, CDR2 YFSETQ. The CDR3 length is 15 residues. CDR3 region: CASSLAPTQQDTQYF. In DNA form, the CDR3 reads TGCGCCAGCAGCTTGGCTCCCACCCAACAAGATACGCAGTATTTT. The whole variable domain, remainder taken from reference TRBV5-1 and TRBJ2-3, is KAGVTQTPRYLIKTRGQQVTLSCSPISGHRSVSWYQQTPGQGLQFLFEYFSETQRNKGNFPGRFSGRQFSNSRSEMNVSTLELGDSALYLCASSLAPTQQDTQYFGPGTRLTVL.

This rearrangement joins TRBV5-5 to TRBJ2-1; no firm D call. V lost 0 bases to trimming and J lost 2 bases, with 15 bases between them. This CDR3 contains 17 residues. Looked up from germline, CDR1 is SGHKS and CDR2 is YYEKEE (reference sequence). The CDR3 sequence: CASSLALGSVTYNEQFF. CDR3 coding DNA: TGTGCCAGCAGCTTGGCCTTGGGCTCAGTAACCTACAATGAGCAGTTCTTC.

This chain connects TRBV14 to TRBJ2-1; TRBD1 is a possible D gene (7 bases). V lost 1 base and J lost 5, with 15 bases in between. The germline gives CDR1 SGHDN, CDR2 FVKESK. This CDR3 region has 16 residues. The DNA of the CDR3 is TGTGCCAGCAGCCAAGCGTGGGGCAGGGGGGACAATGAGCAGTTCTTC. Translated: CASSQAWGRGDNEQFF.

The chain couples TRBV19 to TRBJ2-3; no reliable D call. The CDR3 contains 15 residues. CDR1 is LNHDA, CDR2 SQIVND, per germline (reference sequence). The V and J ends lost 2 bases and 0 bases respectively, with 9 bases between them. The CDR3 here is CASSISVWSTDTQYF. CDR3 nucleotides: TGTGCCAGTAGTATATCGGTGTGGAGCACAGATACGCAGTATTTT.

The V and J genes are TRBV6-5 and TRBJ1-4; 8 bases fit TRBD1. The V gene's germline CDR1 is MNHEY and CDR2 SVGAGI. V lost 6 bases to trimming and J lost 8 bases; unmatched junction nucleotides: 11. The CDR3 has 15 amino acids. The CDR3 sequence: CASSARQGLGEKLFF. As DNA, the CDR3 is TGTGCCAGCAGCGCCCGACAGGGGTTGGGGGAAAAACTGTTTTTT.

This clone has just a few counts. This CDR3 reads CASSLSMYTEAFF. DNA of the CDR3: TGTGCCAGCAGCTTATCCATGTACACTGAAGCTTTCTTT. This chain connects TRBV11-3 to TRBJ1-1, with unresolved D. CDR1 and CDR2 from the germline V gene are SGHNT and YENEEA. The CDR3 extends over 13 amino acids. The V end was cut by 2 bases, the J end by 3 bases, with 7 bases between.

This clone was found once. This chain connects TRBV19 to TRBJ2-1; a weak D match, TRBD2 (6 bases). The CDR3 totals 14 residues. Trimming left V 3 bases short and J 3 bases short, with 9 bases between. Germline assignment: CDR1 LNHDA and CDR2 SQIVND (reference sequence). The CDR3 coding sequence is TGTGCCAGTAGTATCCTGGGGGGCTACAATGAGCAGTTCTTC. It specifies CASSILGGYNEQFF.

CDR3 in DNA: TGTGCCACCAGTGACCCCTCACTAGCGTACGATACGCAGTATTTT. This gives the protein CATSDPSLAYDTQYF. The J gene is TRBJ2-3, the V gene TRBV24-1; 7 positions match TRBD2. Looked up from germline, CDR1 is KGHDR and CDR2 is SFDVKD. The CDR3 spans 15 residues. J lost 6 bases, V lost 4 bases, and 9 bases had no gene match.

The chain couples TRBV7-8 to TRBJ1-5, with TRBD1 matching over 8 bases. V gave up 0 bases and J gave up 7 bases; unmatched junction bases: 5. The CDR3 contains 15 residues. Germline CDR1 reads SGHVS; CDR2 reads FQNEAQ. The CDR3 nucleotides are TGTGCCAGCAGCTTAGCGGCAGGGGGCGAGCAGCCCCAGCATTTT. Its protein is CASSLAAGGEQPQHF.

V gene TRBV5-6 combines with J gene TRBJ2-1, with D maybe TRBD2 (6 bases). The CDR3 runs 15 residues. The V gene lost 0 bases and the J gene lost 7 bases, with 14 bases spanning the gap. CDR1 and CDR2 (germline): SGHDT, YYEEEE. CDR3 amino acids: CASSLDGSGRNEQFF. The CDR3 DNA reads TGTGCCAGCAGCTTGGACGGGAGTGGTCGTAATGAGCAGTTCTTC.

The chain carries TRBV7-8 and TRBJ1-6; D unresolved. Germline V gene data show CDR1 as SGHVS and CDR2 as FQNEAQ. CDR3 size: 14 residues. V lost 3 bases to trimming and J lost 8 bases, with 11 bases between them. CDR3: CASSFSVLDSPLHF. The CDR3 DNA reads TGTGCCAGCAGCTTCTCAGTTCTCGATTCACCCCTCCACTTT. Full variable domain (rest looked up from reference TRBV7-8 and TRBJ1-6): GAGVSQSPRYKVAKRGQDVALRCDPISGHVSLFWYQQALGQGPEFLTYFQNEAQLDKSGLPSDRFFAERPEGSVSTLKIQRTQQEDSAVYLCASSFSVLDSPLHFGNGTRLTVT.

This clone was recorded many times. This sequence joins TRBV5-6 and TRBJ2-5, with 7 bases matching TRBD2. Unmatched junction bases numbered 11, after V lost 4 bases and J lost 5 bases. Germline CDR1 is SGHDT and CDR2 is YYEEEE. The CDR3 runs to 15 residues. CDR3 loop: CASSPRRGGVETQYF. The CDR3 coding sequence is TGTGCCAGCAGCCCGAGGCGCGGGGGTGTGGAGACCCAGTACTTC.

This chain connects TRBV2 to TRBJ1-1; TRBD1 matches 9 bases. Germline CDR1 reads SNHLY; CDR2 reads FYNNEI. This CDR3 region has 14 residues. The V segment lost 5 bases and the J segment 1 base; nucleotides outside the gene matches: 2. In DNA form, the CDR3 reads TGTGCCAGCAGTTTACAGGGGGCGAACACTGAAGCTTTCTTT. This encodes CASSLQGANTEAFF.

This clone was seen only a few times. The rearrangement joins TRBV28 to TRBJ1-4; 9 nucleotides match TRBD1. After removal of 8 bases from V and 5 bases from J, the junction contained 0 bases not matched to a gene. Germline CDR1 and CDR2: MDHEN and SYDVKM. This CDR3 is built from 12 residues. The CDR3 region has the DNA TGTGCCAGCGGGACAGGGAATGAAAAACTGTTTTTT. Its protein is CASGTGNEKLFF.

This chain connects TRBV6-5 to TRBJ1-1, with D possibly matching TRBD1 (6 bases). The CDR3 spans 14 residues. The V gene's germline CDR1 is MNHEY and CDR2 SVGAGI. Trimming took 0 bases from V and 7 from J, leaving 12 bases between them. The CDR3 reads CASSYSKGGVEAFF. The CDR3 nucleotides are TGTGCCAGCAGTTACTCGAAAGGGGGGGTTGAAGCTTTCTTT.

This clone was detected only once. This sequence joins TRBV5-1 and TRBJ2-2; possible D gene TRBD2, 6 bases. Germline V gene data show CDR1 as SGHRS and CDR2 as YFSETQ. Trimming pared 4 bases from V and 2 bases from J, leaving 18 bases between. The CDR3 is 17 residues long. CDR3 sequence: CASSPIPGLLNTGELFF. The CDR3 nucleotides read TGCGCCAGCAGCCCGATTCCGGGACTCCTTAACACCGGGGAGCTGTTTTTT.

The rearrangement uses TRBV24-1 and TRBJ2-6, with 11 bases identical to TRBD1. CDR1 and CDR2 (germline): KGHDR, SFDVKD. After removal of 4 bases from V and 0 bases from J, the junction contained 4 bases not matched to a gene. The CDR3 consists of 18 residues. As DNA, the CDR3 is TGTGCCACCAGTGACGGGACAGGGGGTCCCTCTGGGGCCAACGTCCTGACTTTC. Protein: CATSDGTGGPSGANVLTF.

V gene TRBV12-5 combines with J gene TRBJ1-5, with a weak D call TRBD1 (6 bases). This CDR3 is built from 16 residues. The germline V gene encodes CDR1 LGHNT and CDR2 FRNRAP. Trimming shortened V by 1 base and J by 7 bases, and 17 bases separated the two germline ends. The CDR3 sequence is CASGLGRWGRGQPQHF. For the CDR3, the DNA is TGTGCTAGTGGTTTGGGACGGTGGGGGCGCGGGCAGCCCCAGCATTTT.